These T cell receptor beta chains were read from a single sample in a study of OX40 agonist ivuxolimab in advanced cancers. Clones were read by immunoSEQ multiplex PCR, and TCRdb kept only the in-frame ones, dropping some. Found here are approximately 70,000 clones, 92% of them singletons; the top ten hold 0.44%. Sequencing was performed on CD4+ or CD8+ T cells sorted from blood, taken in a trial of the OX40 agonist ivuxolimab. Receptors originate from an adult with an advanced solid tumor such as melanoma, head and neck, liver or kidney cancer. Each CDR3 is given with its conserved first and last residue. The order of the fields is J gene, V gene, CDR3 protein.

TRBJ2-7	TRBV9	CASSGTSGLPIEQYF
TRBJ2-7	TRBV27	CASSHSGRTIEQYF
TRBJ2-5	TRBV7-6	CASRPTGVETQYF
TRBJ2-6	TRBV30	CAWRGQPGANVLTF
TRBJ2-1	TRBV5-5	CASSPDRTSGSLEQFF
TRBJ2-3	TRBV7-2	CASSIGQGGWTDTQYF
TRBJ2-1	TRBV25-1	CASSETGRTDNEQFF
TRBJ1-5	TRBV12-5	CASGFRTGWVDHSSPQHF
TRBJ2-5	TRBV7-2	CASSPTPLVETQYF
TRBJ1-5	TRBV30	CAWSVSGTDNQPQHF
TRBJ1-3	TRBV18	CASSPPRTATSGNTIYF
TRBJ2-5	TRBV5-1	CASSLGLAGEETQYF
TRBJ1-5	TRBV9	CASSVGTEDQPQHF
TRBJ2-3	TRBV9	CASSVHPSVTDTQYF
TRBJ1-3	TRBV5-4	CASSGQGSGNTIYF
TRBJ2-1	TRBV4-3	CASSATSGRGNEQFF
TRBJ1-5	TRBV18	CASSPDRAQIHQPQHF
TRBJ2-3	TRBV5-3	CARSLIPGLAGEALGEDTQYF
TRBJ1-5	TRBV2	CASSPDGDSNQPQHF
TRBJ2-7	TRBV27	CASSLSSPPYEQYF
TRBJ2-2	TRBV5-4	CASSPKTQGDGELFF
TRBJ1-4	TRBV7-8	CASSLAGRGPRSEKLFF
TRBJ2-7	TRBV19	CASSMGGTGLDEQYF
TRBJ2-6	TRBV27	CASSHWSSGANVLTF
TRBJ2-7	TRBV7-2	CASSLSSGYYEQYF
TRBJ2-1	TRBV25-1	CASIGRTSSYNEQFF
TRBJ2-2	TRBV19	CASSDPGGASAGELFF
TRBJ2-2	TRBV7-2	CASSSYGTSGRVTGELFF
TRBJ2-1	TRBV12-5	CASAQRNAEQFF
TRBJ1-2	TRBV6-1	CASSETDYGYTF
TRBJ2-3	TRBV7-9	CASSLAFGTDTQYF
TRBJ2-2	TRBV5-1	CASSFGDYTGELFF
TRBJ2-7	TRBV6-5	CASRATSYEQYF
TRBJ2-1	TRBV6-5	CASSYEAASGYNEQFF
TRBJ2-1	TRBV5-1	CASSFNLAGAKYNEQFF
TRBJ2-4	TRBV14	CASSQVQGAAKNIQYF
TRBJ2-3	TRBV7-9	CASSPGQNTDTQYF
TRBJ1-3	TRBV11-3	CASSFGVIVSGNTIYF
TRBJ2-1	TRBV5-8	CASSFGTSGGVDEQFF
TRBJ1-5	TRBV7-7	CVSSPGPDQPQHF
TRBJ1-1	TRBV6-5	CASRHRGMNTEAFF
TRBJ2-7	TRBV27	CASSLSGGHYEQYF
TRBJ1-1	TRBV7-2	CASSLDAGLTEAFF